The 15 T cell receptor beta chains in this list originate from one sample, sequenced in a study of T cell repertoires in cytomegalovirus infection. TCRdb ran MiXCR on the reads and lists one entry per CDR3 protein. The profile covers some 220,000 distinct CDR3 sequences, with 6% to 8% appearing a single time and around 6.9% taken by the ten largest. Sequencing input: PBMCs. The receptors here all came from a human donor in good health (CMV status not recorded). Some clones in this sample may be carry-over from other donors' samples.

This clonotype was recorded many times. The genes are TRBV7-3 and TRBJ2-1; perhaps TRBD1 as D (5 bases). The CDR3 sequence is 16 residues long. The V end was cut by 5 bases, the J end by 3 bases, with 17 bases between. The germline gives CDR1 SGHTA, CDR2 FQGTGA. The CDR3 spells CASSTKGDVYYNEQFF. DNA for the CDR3: TGTGCCAGCAGCACCAAAGGGGATGTGTACTACAATGAGCAGTTCTTC.

This clonotype was counted ten times or more. The chain has TRBV7-2 and TRBJ2-6; 7 bases are a match to TRBD1. In germline, CDR1 is SGHTA, CDR2 FQGNSA. Germline trimming cut 1 base from V and 0 bases from J; bases unmatched to any gene: 6. This CDR3 has 18 residues. The CDR3, as DNA: TGTGCCAGCAGCTTAGTAGGGGACAGAAGCTCTGGGGCCAACGTCCTGACTTTC. This translates into CASSLVGDRSSGANVLTF.

J is TRBJ1-1 and V is TRBV7-2; D is ambiguous. The V end lost 2 bases, the J end lost 12 bases, and 16 bases lay between the germline ends. The germline CDR1 and CDR2 sequences are SGHTA and FQGNSA. The CDR3 spans 13 residues. The CDR3 loop reads CASSLRGSSESFF. DNA for the CDR3: TGTGCCAGCAGCTTAAGAGGAAGCTCAGAATCTTTCTTT. The complete variable domain, with remaining parts taken from reference TRBV7-2 and TRBJ1-1, reads GAGVSQSPSNKVTEKGKDVELRCDPISGHTALYWYRQSLGQGLEFLIYFQGNSAPDKSGLPSDRFSAERTGGSVSTLTIQRTQQEDSAVYLCASSLRGSSESFFGQGTRLTVV.

This clonotype was detected ten times or more. The V call is TRBV14, the J call TRBJ2-1; 11 bases are a match to TRBD2. V shed 4 bases and J 5 bases; nucleotides not matched to a gene: 13. This CDR3 has 18 amino acids. CDR1 is SGHDN, CDR2 FVKESK, per germline. CDR3: CASSPKVGLAGPDNEQFF. CDR3 in DNA: TGTGCCAGCAGCCCGAAAGTAGGACTAGCGGGCCCCGACAATGAGCAGTTCTTC.

The table lists this clonotype with many counts. V and J are TRBV4-3 and TRBJ1-2; TRBD1 is a possible D gene (6 bases). From germline, CDR1 is LGHNA and CDR2 YSLEER. The V end lost 4 bases, the J end lost 3 bases, and 18 bases lay between the germline ends. There are 16 residues in the CDR3. CDR3 in amino acids: CASSRGGGSRDYGYTF. CDR3 bases: TGCGCCAGCAGCCGAGGGGGAGGATCCAGGGACTATGGCTACACCTTC.

This clonotype has at least ten counts. The gene calls are TRBV27 and TRBJ1-6; the D is unclear. CDR1 and CDR2 (germline): MNHEY, SMNVEV (reference sequence). The germline V and J ends were trimmed by 2 bases and 15 bases, with 11 bases remaining between them. The CDR3 is 12 amino acids. In DNA form, the CDR3 reads TGTGCCAGCAGTTTAGGCGGTCAGGTCCTCCACTTT. It encodes CASSLGGQVLHF.

In this sample, this clonotype turned up many times. CDR3 amino acids: CASGTPGNTEAFF. In DNA form, the CDR3 reads TGTGCCAGCGGGACTCCAGGCAACACTGAAGCTTTCTTT. V gene TRBV7-2 combines with J gene TRBJ1-1; possibly TRBD1 for D (5 bases). The V and J ends lost 8 bases and 2 bases respectively, with 12 bases between them. This CDR3 comprises 13 residues. Germline V gene sequence: CDR1 SGHTA, CDR2 FQGNSA.

This clonotype was seen many times. The chain has TRBV20-1 and TRBJ1-2, with 7 bases identical to TRBD1. With V trimmed by 2 bases and J by 7 bases, 7 bases remained unmatched. Germline V lookup: CDR1 DFQATT, CDR2 SNEGSKA (reference sequence). The CDR3 length is 13 residues. CDR3 sequence reads: CSARLDRDGGYTF. In DNA, the CDR3 is TGCAGTGCTAGACTCGACAGGGATGGTGGCTACACCTTC.

At least ten counts were recorded for this clonotype. The chain joins TRBV7-6 to TRBJ2-3, with D possibly TRBD2 on 5 matching bases. V was cut by 4 bases and J by 0 bases, with 11 bases left in between. The CDR3 extends over 15 amino acids. Germline CDR1 reads SGHVS; CDR2 reads FNYEAQ. CDR3: CASSSSRTSTDTQYF. The CDR3 DNA is TGTGCCAGCAGCTCGTCCCGGACTAGCACAGATACGCAGTATTTT.

This clonotype was seen ten or more times. The J gene is TRBJ1-1, the V gene TRBV4-3; no reliable D call. The CDR3 covers 14 residues. Trimming stripped 5 bases from V and 3 bases from J, with 13 bases between. From germline, CDR1 is LGHNA and CDR2 YSLEER. CDR3 sequence (DNA): TGCGCCAGCAGCTTGCTGTTAGACTACACTGAAGCTTTCTTT. Translated, it gives CASSLLLDYTEAFF.

This clonotype was recorded many times. The V and J genes are TRBV5-1 and TRBJ1-2, with TRBD1 identical over 12 bases. V lost 4 bases to trimming and J lost 8 bases; unmatched junction nucleotides: 3. Germline V gene sequence: CDR1 SGHRS, CDR2 YFSETQ. The CDR3 runs 13 residues. The CDR3 DNA reads as TGCGCCAGCAGCCCGGGACAGGGGGCCGGCTACACCTTC. The encoded protein is CASSPGQGAGYTF.

This clonotype was seen repeatedly, ten times or more. This rearrangement joins TRBV10-3 to TRBJ2-5; 9 bases fit TRBD2. CDR3 size: 17 residues. The germline V gene has CDR1 ENHRY and CDR2 SYGVKD. V was clipped by 4 bases and J by 3 bases; unmatched bases: 12. The CDR3 reads CAISVGLAGLGEETQYF. The CDR3 coding sequence is TGTGCCATCAGTGTCGGGCTAGCGGGGCTCGGGGAAGAGACCCAGTACTTC.

This clonotype was observed at least ten times. The V gene is TRBV30, the J gene TRBJ1-2; possible D gene TRBD1, 6 bases. V was pared by 4 bases and J by 0 bases, with 9 bases between. The CDR3 length is 13 residues. Germline values: CDR1 GTSNPN, CDR2 SVGIG (reference sequence). For the CDR3, the DNA is TGTGCCTGGAACAGGGAAGCTAACTATGGCTACACCTTC. As protein: CAWNREANYGYTF.

This clonotype was detected many times. The rearrangement links TRBV5-1 to TRBJ2-1, with 9 bases matching TRBD1. Germline V gene data show CDR1 as SGHRS and CDR2 as YFSETQ. The CDR3 is 15 residues long. The junction had 4 bases not matched to a gene; V was cut back by 0 bases and J by 6 bases. CDR3: CASSLGQGVPNEQFF. CDR3 nucleotide sequence: TGCGCCAGCAGCTTGGGACAGGGGGTCCCCAATGAGCAGTTCTTC.

The chain joins TRBV6-6 to TRBJ2-2; D remains unclear. The CDR3 is made up of 16 amino acids. The germline V and J ends were trimmed by 8 bases and 1 base, with 17 bases remaining between them. Germline assignment: CDR1 MNHNY and CDR2 SVGAGI (reference sequence). CDR3 sequence (DNA): TGTGCCAGCTCTGCTGACCCATTGCGGAACACCGGGGAGCTGTTTTTT. The encoded protein is CASSADPLRNTGELFF.